One T cell receptor (beta chain) is described in this entry. The entry originates in a study of shared T cell receptors in the human thymus. The method was immunoSEQ multiplex PCR; TCRdb's version includes in-frame clones alone and lacks a portion of them. The table records some 700,000 clones, 70% to 90% of them present only once. Trimming took 7 bases from V and 4 from J, leaving 10 bases between them. This CDR3 comprises 12 residues. Germline values: CDR1 MNHEY, CDR2 SVGAGI. In addition, the sample was reused for a study of human thymus T cells. As reported in that work: Resections that were taken during corrective heart surgery supplied the thymus tissue. V and J gene usage appeared biased in thymic and blood repertoires.

V and J are TRBV6-5 and TRBJ1-2; D is unclear. The source is a girl under three years old with a congenital heart defect. The sample was thymocytes. This CDR3 is CASTLGAYGYTF. In DNA, the CDR3 is TGTGCCAGCACCTTGGGCGCCTATGGCTACACCTTC.